Detailed here is one T cell receptor beta chain. The source of the sample is a study of T cell responses to AZD1222 COVID-19 vaccine. Timing groups of about 4 and about 12 weeks for second doses were pooled. Trimming took 5 bases from V and 4 from J, leaving 9 bases between them. The CDR3 is made up of 13 amino acids. CDR1 LNHDA and CDR2 SQIVND come from the germline V gene (reference sequence). The repertoire was sequenced with immunoSEQ multiplex PCR; TCRdb's copy has only in-frame clones and lacks some. The sample has some 170,000 clones, 90% to 95% seen once. The chain is built from TRBV19 and TRBJ2-1, with D perhaps matching TRBD1 (5 bases). This clonotype was sampled from an adult who received the AZD1222 COVID-19 vaccine. Sequencing was performed on peripheral blood, taken 28 days after the second AZD1222 dose. CDR3 nucleotides: TGTGCCAGTAGTCCGACAGATTACAATGAGCAGTTCTTC. This gives the protein CASSPTDYNEQFF.